These 17 T cell receptor beta chains originate from one sample sequenced in a study of beta chain features in type 1 diabetes. Expressed TCRB transcripts were sequenced, since all the RNA that had been isolated was reverse transcribed. Assay used: immunoSEQ multiplex PCR; TCRdb lists only in-frame clones, some missing. The table shows 450,000 to 600,000 clones, with around 28% occurring only once. The specimen sequenced was naive CD4+ T cells from blood. These receptor sequences come from a man aged 18 to 29 in good health.

This clone appeared a few times. J is TRBJ2-7 and V is TRBV14; 7 bases agree with TRBD1. CDR1 and CDR2 from the germline V gene are SGHDN and FVKESK. This CDR3 is built from 15 residues. The ends lost 4 bases at V and 6 bases at J; junction bases unmatched: 12. The CDR3 sequence is CASSLRTGWPREQYF. The DNA for the CDR3 is TGTGCCAGCAGCCTCCGGACAGGCTGGCCTCGCGAGCAGTACTTC.

V is TRBV30 and J is TRBJ2-3, with a weak D call TRBD2 (6 bases). This CDR3 region has 14 residues. The V end lost 3 bases, the J end lost 5 bases, and 15 bases lay between the germline ends. CDR1 is GTSNPN and CDR2 is SVGIG in the germline V gene (reference sequence). In DNA form, the CDR3 reads TGTGCCTGGAGACTCCGGGAGTGGGGAGATACGCAGTATTTT. Translated: CAWRLREWGDTQYF.

This clone was seen more than once but under ten times. The genes are TRBV30 and TRBJ1-1; 7 nucleotides agree with TRBD1. The CDR3 extends over 13 amino acids. Germline V gene data show CDR1 as GTSNPN and CDR2 as SVGIG (reference sequence). Trimming took 2 bases from V and 10 from J; bases not matched to a gene: 10. The CDR3 DNA sequence: TGTGCCTGGAGTACGACAGGGAGCCTTCGAGCTTTCTTT. Its translation is CAWSTTGSLRAFF.

In DNA, the CDR3 is TGTGCCAGCAGCGGACAGGGCGGCGAGCAGTACTTC. Its protein product is CASSGQGGEQYF. V gene TRBV7-9 combines with J gene TRBJ2-7; 8 bases match TRBD1. The germline gives CDR1 SEHNR, CDR2 FQNEAQ (reference sequence). J was trimmed by 6 bases and V by 5 bases; bases with no gene match: 3. CDR3 size: 12 residues.

V is TRBV15 and J is TRBJ1-5; D may be TRBD1 (6 bases). The CDR3 totals 15 residues. Germline values: CDR1 LNHNV, CDR2 YYDKDF (reference sequence). V was pared by 1 base and J by 5 bases, with 12 bases between. The CDR3 DNA sequence: TGTGCCACCAGCAGAGGCGGGACACAGCATCAGCCCCAGCATTTT. It specifies CATSRGGTQHQPQHF. The whole variable domain, remainder taken from reference TRBV15 and TRBJ1-5, is DAMVIQNPRYQVTQFGKPVTLSCSQTLNHNVMYWYQQKSSQAPKLLFHYYDKDFNNEADTPDNFQSRRPNTSFCFLDIRSPGLGDTAMYLCATSRGGTQHQPQHFGDGTRLSIL.

This clone was seen a handful of times. The chain links TRBV2 to TRBJ2-7, with 7 bases identical to TRBD1. Trimming cost V 3 bases and J 4 bases; bases outside gene matches: 3. Germline lookup yields CDR1 SNHLY and CDR2 FYNNEI. CDR3 length equals 13 residues. This CDR3 reads CASSDQTGYEQYF. CDR3 sequence (DNA): TGTGCCAGCAGTGACCAGACAGGGTACGAGCAGTACTTC.

This rearrangement joins TRBV25-1 to TRBJ2-3; weak D call: TRBD2 (6 bases). Germline V lookup: CDR1 MGHDK, CDR2 SYGVNS. Trimming took off 7 bases at V and 0 bases at J, with 11 bases between the two ends. CDR3 length: 14 amino acids. The CDR3 coding sequence is TGTGCCAGCAAGTCGGGAGTTAGCACAGATACGCAGTATTTT. Translation: CASKSGVSTDTQYF.

This clone showed up just a few times. The V call is TRBV18, the J call TRBJ2-1, with 8 bases aligning to TRBD2. This CDR3 comprises 15 residues. V trimming: 4 bases; J trimming: 3 bases; junction bases outside the gene matches: 5. CDR1 is KGHSH, CDR2 LQKENI, per germline. In DNA, the CDR3 is TGTGCCAGCTCACGCGGACTAGCTGGCTACAATGAGCAGTTCTTC. Its translation: CASSRGLAGYNEQFF.

The chain employs TRBV6-5 and TRBJ2-3; D call uncertain. CDR3 length equals 13 residues. Germline values: CDR1 MNHEY, CDR2 SVGAGI. V lost 6 bases, J lost 4 bases, and 11 bases lay in between. CDR3 sequence: CASRTTGPDTQYF. The CDR3 bases are TGTGCCAGCAGGACCACTGGGCCAGATACGCAGTATTTT.

The chain carries TRBV5-1 and TRBJ2-6, with no clear D. Germline CDR1 is SGHRS and CDR2 is YFSETQ. The CDR3 has 16 residues. Between the trimmed V and J ends, which lost 0 bases and 1 base, there was a span of 8 bases. The CDR3 bases are TGCGCCAGCAGCTTGGACGAAGGTTCTGGGGCCAACGTCCTGACTTTC. Its protein is CASSLDEGSGANVLTF.

V is TRBV5-1 and J is TRBJ1-4; tentative D call: TRBD1 (5 bases). This CDR3 has 14 amino acids. The germline V and J ends were trimmed by 0 bases and 6 bases, with 9 bases remaining between them. CDR1 is SGHRS and CDR2 is YFSETQ in the germline V gene. This CDR3 is CASSLEGQDEKLFF. CDR3 bases: TGCGCCAGCAGCTTGGAGGGGCAGGATGAAAAACTGTTTTTT.

The genes are TRBV27 and TRBJ1-4; D remains unclear. CDR1 is MNHEY and CDR2 is SMNVEV in the germline V gene (reference sequence). The CDR3 covers 14 residues. Trimming cost V 9 bases and J 3 bases, with 14 bases left between them. CDR3 DNA: TGTGCCAGTAGACGGACGGAGCCTAATGAAAAACTGTTTTTT. Translation: CASRRTEPNEKLFF.

The chain has TRBV7-9 and TRBJ2-1, with D tentatively TRBD2 (6 bases). V lost 5 bases and J 2 bases, leaving 10 bases between the germline ends. This CDR3 has 14 residues. Germline CDR1 is SEHNR and CDR2 is FQNEAQ (reference sequence). The CDR3 DNA reads TGTGCCAGCAGCATCGGGAGTACCTACAATGAGCAGTTCTTC. This codes for CASSIGSTYNEQFF.

The DNA of the CDR3 is TGTGCCAGCAGTGCGGGGACTAGCGGGAATGAGCAGTTCTTC. Its translation is CASSAGTSGNEQFF. The chain combines TRBV25-1 with TRBJ2-1; TRBD2 matches at 12 bases. The CDR3 extends over 14 amino acids. Germline-derived CDR1 and CDR2 are MGHDK and SYGVNS. Trimming took 4 bases from V and 7 from J; bases not matched to a gene: 2.

This clone was counted a few times. The J gene is TRBJ2-7, the V gene TRBV30; TRBD1 matches at 7 bases. This CDR3 region has 13 residues. Germline V gives CDR1 GTSNPN, CDR2 SVGIG (reference sequence). V was pared by 1 base and J by 7 bases, with 7 bases of the junction left unmatched. The chain's CDR3 is CAWSGGQNGEQYF. CDR3 nucleotides: TGTGCCTGGAGTGGGGGACAGAACGGGGAGCAGTACTTC. The whole variable domain, remainder taken from reference TRBV30 and TRBJ2-7, is SQTIHQWPATLVQPVGSPLSLECTVEGTSNPNLYWYRQAAGRGLQLLFYSVGIGQISSEVPQNLSASRPQDRQFILSSKKLLLSDSGFYLCAWSGGQNGEQYFGPGTRLTVT.

The V and J genes are TRBV29-1 and TRBJ1-2; D not certain. This CDR3 is built from 13 residues. Trimming left V 0 bases short and J 4 bases short, with 9 bases between. Looked up from germline, CDR1 is SQVTM and CDR2 is ANQGSEA. This CDR3 reads CSVEDPVFYGYTF. For the CDR3, the DNA is TGCAGCGTTGAAGATCCAGTATTCTATGGCTACACCTTC.

J is TRBJ2-3 and V is TRBV28; no firm D call. The germline V gene has CDR1 MDHEN and CDR2 SYDVKM. Deletions cut 6 bases from V and 6 bases from J, with 16 bases between. The CDR3 runs 14 residues. CDR3 nucleotide sequence: TGTGCCAGCAGCCCGATTGGGCCTTGGGATACGCAGTATTTT. Its protein product is CASSPIGPWDTQYF.